This section outlines one TCR beta chain sequence together with its context. The antigen remains undetermined. This sample is part of a study of CD8 T cells in Susac syndrome. General observations from the study: Clonal CD8+ expansion in Susac was highest in TEMRA cells and active patients.

The CDR3 is 13 amino acids. The V end was cut by 2 bases, the J end by 2 bases, with 6 bases between. The V gene's germline CDR1 is MNHEY and CDR2 SVGAGI. RNA was extracted with the RNeasy kit, and a quantity of about 0.45 to 1 ug was reverse transcribed using random hexamers. Amplification of TCR beta CDR3 by immunoSEQ multiplex PCR spanned 54 Vbeta and 13 Jbeta. Via MiXCR, TCRdb re-called the immunoSEQ multiplex PCR reads, giving one row per CDR3 protein. The table includes about 130,000 distinct CDR3 sequences, 90% to 95% detected once. The receptor's source is a human donor with Susac syndrome. Sequencing was carried out using CD8+ T cells from PBMCs. The chain links TRBV6-5 to TRBJ1-2; D unresolved. DNA for the CDR3: TGTGCCAGCAGTTACGGGGAGAACTATGGCTACACCTTC. It specifies CASSYGENYGYTF.